This T cell receptor beta chain was observed in a study of T cell responses to AZD1222 COVID-19 vaccine. The data were produced by immunoSEQ multiplex PCR, yet TCRdb's version contains in-frame clones alone and is incomplete. The repertoire consists of 100,000 to 120,000 clones, with over 85% occurring once and the leading ten covering 15%. Germline V gives CDR1 SQVTM, CDR2 ANQGSEA. V was trimmed by 7 bases and J by 5 bases, leaving 11 bases between them. The CDR3 totals 12 residues. Source: peripheral blood, taken 28 days after the second AZD1222 dose. The clonotype comes from an adult who received the AZD1222 COVID-19 vaccine. This chain uses TRBV29-1 with TRBJ1-4, with D perhaps matching TRBD1 (6 bases). This CDR3 reads CSARGTNEKLFF. As DNA, the CDR3 is TGCAGCGCCAGGGGTACGAATGAAAAACTGTTTTTT.